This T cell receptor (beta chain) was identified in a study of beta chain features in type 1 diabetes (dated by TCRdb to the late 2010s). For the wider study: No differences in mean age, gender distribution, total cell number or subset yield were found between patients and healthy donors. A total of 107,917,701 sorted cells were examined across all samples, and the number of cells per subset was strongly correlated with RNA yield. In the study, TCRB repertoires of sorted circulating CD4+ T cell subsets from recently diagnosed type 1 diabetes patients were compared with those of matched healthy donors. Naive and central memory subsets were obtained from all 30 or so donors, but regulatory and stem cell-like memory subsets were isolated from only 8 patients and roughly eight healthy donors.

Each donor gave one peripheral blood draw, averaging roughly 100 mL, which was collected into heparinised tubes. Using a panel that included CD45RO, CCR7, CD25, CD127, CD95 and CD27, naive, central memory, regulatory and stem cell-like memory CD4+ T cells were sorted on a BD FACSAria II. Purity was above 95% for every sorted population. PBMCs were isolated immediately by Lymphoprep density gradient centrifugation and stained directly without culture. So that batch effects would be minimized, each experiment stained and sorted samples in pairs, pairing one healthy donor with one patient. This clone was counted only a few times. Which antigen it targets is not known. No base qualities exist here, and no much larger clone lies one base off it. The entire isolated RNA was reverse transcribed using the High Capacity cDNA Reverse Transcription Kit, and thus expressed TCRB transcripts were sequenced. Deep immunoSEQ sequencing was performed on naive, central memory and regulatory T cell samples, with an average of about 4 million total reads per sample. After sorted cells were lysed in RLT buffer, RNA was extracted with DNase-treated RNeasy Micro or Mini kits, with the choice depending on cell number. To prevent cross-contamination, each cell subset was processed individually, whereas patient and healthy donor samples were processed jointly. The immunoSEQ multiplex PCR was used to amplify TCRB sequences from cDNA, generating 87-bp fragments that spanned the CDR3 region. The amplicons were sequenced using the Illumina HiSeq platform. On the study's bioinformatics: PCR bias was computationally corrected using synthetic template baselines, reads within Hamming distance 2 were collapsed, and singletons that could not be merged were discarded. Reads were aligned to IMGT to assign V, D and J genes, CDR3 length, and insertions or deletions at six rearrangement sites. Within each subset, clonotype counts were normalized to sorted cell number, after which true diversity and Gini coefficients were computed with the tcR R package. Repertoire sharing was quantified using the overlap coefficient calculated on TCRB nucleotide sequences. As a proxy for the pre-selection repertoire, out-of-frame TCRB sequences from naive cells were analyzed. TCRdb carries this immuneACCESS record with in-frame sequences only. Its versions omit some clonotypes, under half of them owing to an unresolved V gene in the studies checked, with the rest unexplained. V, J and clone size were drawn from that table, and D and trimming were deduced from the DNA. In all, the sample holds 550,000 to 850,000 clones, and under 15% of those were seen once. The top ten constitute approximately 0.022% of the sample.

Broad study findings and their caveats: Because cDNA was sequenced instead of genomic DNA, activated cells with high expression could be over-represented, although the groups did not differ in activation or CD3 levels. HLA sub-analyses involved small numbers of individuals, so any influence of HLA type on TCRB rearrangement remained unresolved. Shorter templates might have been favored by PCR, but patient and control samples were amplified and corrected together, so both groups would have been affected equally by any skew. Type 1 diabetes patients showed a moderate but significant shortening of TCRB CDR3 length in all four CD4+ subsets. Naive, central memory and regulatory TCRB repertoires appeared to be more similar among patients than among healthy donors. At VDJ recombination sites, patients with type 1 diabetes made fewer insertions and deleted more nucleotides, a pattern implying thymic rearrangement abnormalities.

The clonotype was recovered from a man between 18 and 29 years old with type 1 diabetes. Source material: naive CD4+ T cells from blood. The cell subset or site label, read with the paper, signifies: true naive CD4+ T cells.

The CDR3 region: CASSAAVPPDTQYF. The DNA reads TGTGCCAGCAGCGCCGCTGTCCCCCCAGATACGCAGTATTTT. The rearranged chain carries TRBV9 and TRBJ2-3; the D gene cannot be named for sure. Its CDR3 holds 14 amino acids, cysteine through phenylalanine. Only CDR3 DNA is held: 42 bases, read in frame from base 1. The germline V gene provides CDR1 SGDLS and CDR2 YYNGEE. Relative to germline, V is 3 bases shorter and J is 4 bases shorter, with 12 bases between their ends.